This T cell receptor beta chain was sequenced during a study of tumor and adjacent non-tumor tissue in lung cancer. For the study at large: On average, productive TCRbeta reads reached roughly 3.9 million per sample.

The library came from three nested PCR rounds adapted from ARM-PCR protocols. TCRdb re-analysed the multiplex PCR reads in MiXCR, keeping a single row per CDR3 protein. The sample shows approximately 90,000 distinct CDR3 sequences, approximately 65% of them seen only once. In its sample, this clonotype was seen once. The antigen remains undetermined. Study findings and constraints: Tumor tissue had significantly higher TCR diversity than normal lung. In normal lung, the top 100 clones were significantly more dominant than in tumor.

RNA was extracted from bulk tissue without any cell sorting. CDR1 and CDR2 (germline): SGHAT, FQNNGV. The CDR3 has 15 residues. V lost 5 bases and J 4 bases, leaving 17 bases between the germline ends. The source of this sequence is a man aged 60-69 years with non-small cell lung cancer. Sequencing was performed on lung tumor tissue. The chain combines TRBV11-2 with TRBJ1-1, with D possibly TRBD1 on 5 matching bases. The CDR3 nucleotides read TGTGCCAGCAGCGTGGATAGACTGAGGGGCACTGAAGCTTTCTTT. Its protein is CASSVDRLRGTEAFF.